This TCR beta chain was recorded in a study of T cell repertoires in cytomegalovirus infection. Overall study: Both recently identified HLA-C-restricted and well-studied HLA-B-restricted CMV epitopes were used in the study. Through public TCR beta signatures, both CMV infection and matching HLA type were indicated. Notes on the study in general: The ex vivo response was dominated by HLA-C-restricted CMV-specific TCR beta clonotypes. Based on cumulative public TCR beta family frequency, carriers of CMV plus the relevant HLA were identified.

V was trimmed by 5 bases and J by 1 base, leaving 11 bases between them. Per the germline V gene, CDR1 is SGHTA and CDR2 is FQGNSA. The CDR3 runs to 14 residues. On this clonotype itself: The target antigen is unknown.

TCRdb redid the calling of the reads with MiXCR, one entry per CDR3 protein. The sample lists hundreds of thousands of distinct CDR3 sequences, 30% to 40% occurring once. This TCR derives from a human donor in good health (CMV status not recorded). Some clones in this sample may be carry-over from other donors' samples. Specimen: cultured PBMCs, collected from culture after CMV antigen stimulation. V and J are TRBV7-2 and TRBJ2-5, with D tentatively TRBD2 (5 bases). CDR3 nucleotides: TGTGCCAGCAGCGATGAAGCGGCCCAAGAGACCCAGTACTTC. This translates into CASSDEAAQETQYF.